This T cell receptor beta chain was sequenced during a study of blood T cell repertoires in COVID-19. Study overall: Some COVID-19 samples were acute and others convalescent; all came from the United States, Italy and Spain.

This table comes from immunoSEQ multiplex PCR, and its TCRdb copy is limited to in-frame clones, with some not included. The table shows roughly 230,000 clones, with nearly 90% occurring only once. In terms of age and location, participants ranged from about 18 to 89 years and lived in about 25 US areas. The sequencing input was PBMCs or T cells enriched from blood (not recorded which). This TCR derives from a woman under 40 with acute COVID-19.

CDR3 sequence: CASSSGHPSYGYTF. The CDR3, as DNA: TGTGCCAGCAGCTCCGGACATCCCAGCTATGGCTACACCTTC. The V gene is TRBV5-6, the J gene TRBJ1-2; tentative D call: TRBD1 (5 bases). Per germline, CDR1 SGHDT and CDR2 YYEEEE. V lost 3 bases, J lost 4 bases, and 13 bases lay in between. The length of the CDR3 is 14 residues.